These T cell receptor beta chains were read from a single sample in a study of blood T cell repertoires in COVID-19. Profiling relied on immunoSEQ multiplex PCR, and the TCRdb table lists in-frame clones only, not all of them. The sample has approximately 82,000 clones; 70% to 90% are singletons. The sequencing input was peripheral blood. Source of these receptors: a human donor in a cohort sampled during active COVID-19. Both conserved end residues are trimmed from each CDR3. A D gene is named only where the DNA matches it firmly. Clone size, where shown, is once, few, many, or a class for clones that have expanded.

d_call clone_size j_call v_call cdr3_aa
NA NA TRBJ1-4 TRBV18 ASSPNRVPEKLF
NA NA TRBJ1-5 TRBV7-8 ASSLRRGGNQPQH
NA NA TRBJ2-1 TRBV9 ASSSSGSYNEQF
NA NA TRBJ2-7 TRBV28 ASSPPPRNHEQY
NA NA TRBJ2-1 TRBV5-1 ASSYRDTEQF
TRBD1 NA TRBJ2-1 TRBV7-2 ASSTRQGTEQF
NA NA TRBJ1-3 TRBV5-1 ASSGGLYSGNTIY
TRBD1 once TRBJ2-7 TRBV9 ASSLGGTGSNEQY
TRBD2 NA TRBJ2-7 TRBV5-1 ASTQFSGGDSYEQY
NA NA TRBJ1-4 TRBV5-1 ASSLGSATNEKLF
TRBD1 NA TRBJ2-2 TRBV7-3 ASSWGPGQGTGELF
NA NA TRBJ2-7 TRBV6-2/TRBV6-3 ASSLFSYEQY
NA NA TRBJ1-1 TRBV27 ASISLSLYTEAF
NA NA TRBJ1-1 TRBV12-3/TRBV12-4 ASSRSPEGAF
NA NA TRBJ1-2 TRBV7-2 ASSFRWANGYT
TRBD2 NA TRBJ2-5 TRBV5-1 ASSLGPPSSGGLETQY
TRBD1 once TRBJ2-2 TRBV13 ASSPTGGNTGELF
TRBD1 once TRBJ2-5 TRBV7-3 ASSLRGLVGETQY
TRBD1 NA TRBJ2-2 TRBV9 ASSVGTGPNTGELF
NA NA TRBJ1-2 TRBV27 ASSPDSEYSYGYT
TRBD1 NA TRBJ1-2 TRBV3-1/TRBV3-2 ASSQRGDRVGGYT
NA NA TRBJ1-1 TRBV11-2 ASSLPVAGEAF
TRBD1 NA TRBJ2-2 TRBV5-1 ASSLEAGGHTGELF
TRBD1 NA TRBJ1-6 TRBV3-1/TRBV3-2 ASSPRDSYNSPLH
TRBD2 NA TRBJ2-1 TRBV7-3 ASAMGGENEQF
TRBD1 NA TRBJ1-6 TRBV10-3 AISEQPTGLLRSPLH
NA NA TRBJ1-4 TRBV5-1 ASSLGASGNEKLF
TRBD2 NA TRBJ2-1 TRBV11-2 ASSLDRGGEWFSYNEQF
NA NA TRBJ2-1 TRBV7-8 ASSPGQGTYNEQF
NA once TRBJ2-3 TRBV6-5 ASIRPGTDTQY
NA NA TRBJ1-3 TRBV28 ASSRSYSGNTIY
NA NA TRBJ2-3 TRBV2 ASKGSGTSTDTQY
NA once TRBJ1-5 TRBV23-1 ASSQSPDTRVQPQH
NA NA TRBJ1-6 TRBV9 ASSVRTANSPLH
TRBD1 NA TRBJ1-4 TRBV19 ASSTPRQGTEKLF
NA NA TRBJ1-4 TRBV18 ASSPSYSRNEKLF
TRBD1 NA TRBJ1-6 TRBV3-1/TRBV3-2 ASSYRQGQNSPLH
TRBD1 NA TRBJ2-2 TRBV4-2 ASSQDTGGQNTGELF
TRBD2 NA TRBJ2-1 TRBV7-2 ASRERGRSYNEQF
TRBD2 NA TRBJ2-3 TRBV18 ASSPLSGVYTDTQY
NA NA TRBJ1-1 TRBV4-2 ASSLTGLRGEAF
NA NA TRBJ2-5 TRBV28 ASSTAGTQY